This paragraph reports one T cell receptor beta chain. The antigen is not known. This CDR3 comprises 15 residues. Germline V gene data show CDR1 as SGHNT and CDR2 as YYREEE (reference sequence). V lost 0 bases to trimming and J lost 0 bases, with 9 bases between them. The data were taken from a study of OX40 agonist ivuxolimab in advanced cancers. The repertoire was sequenced with immunoSEQ multiplex PCR; TCRdb's copy has only in-frame clones and lacks some. In the table there are roughly 76,000 clones, more than 85% of which are singletons. Study findings and constraints: At 0.1 to 3.0 mg/kg and by week 6, clonal expansion occurred in CD4+ and CD8+ blood T cells.

The sample consisted of CD4+ or CD8+ T cells sorted from blood, taken in a trial of the OX40 agonist ivuxolimab. V usage is TRBV5-4 and J usage is TRBJ1-1, with D possibly matching TRBD1 (6 bases). The clonotype was recovered from an adult with an advanced solid tumor such as melanoma, head and neck, liver or kidney cancer. The CDR3 coding sequence is TGTGCCAGCAGCTTGGCTGGGGGCATGAACACTGAAGCTTTCTTT. It codes for CASSLAGGMNTEAFF.